Shown below are 30 T cell receptor beta chains from a single sample sequenced in a study of cytomegalovirus exposure and HLA in healthy donors. The PCR had 60 Vbeta and 13 Jbeta primers. TCRdb keeps only in-frame clones here, not all; method: immunoSEQ multiplex PCR. The sample holds more than 75,000 clones, about 76% seen once. Sequencing was carried out using PBMCs. The receptors derive from a woman aged 40 to 50 in good health and CMV-seropositive.

This clone has only a few counts. For the CDR3, the DNA is TGTGCCAGCAGCGTATACGGCGGTAGGAATGAAAAACTGTTTTTT. Translated, it gives CASSVYGGRNEKLFF. The chain uses TRBV9 and TRBJ1-4; D is unresolved. From germline, CDR1 is SGDLS and CDR2 YYNGEE. The CDR3 spans 15 residues. V was cut by 1 base and J by 5 bases, with 12 bases left in between.

The J gene is TRBJ2-2, the V gene TRBV7-9; 10 bases line up with TRBD1. With 5 bases clipped from V and 8 bases from J, the junction kept 11 bases outside the gene matches. CDR3 size: 16 residues. Germline loops: CDR1 SEHNR, CDR2 FQNEAQ (reference sequence). This chain's CDR3 is CASSLPGQGTLGELFF. For the CDR3, the DNA is TGTGCCAGCAGCCTACCGGGACAGGGGACCTTAGGGGAGCTGTTTTTT.

DNA of the CDR3: TGTGCCAGCAGCTCCGGGACAGGGGGCGAGCAGTACTTC. It codes for CASSSGTGGEQYF. The chain joins TRBV5-8 to TRBJ2-7; 11 bases are shared with TRBD1. The CDR3 spans 13 residues. V lost 3 bases, J lost 6 bases, and 2 bases stayed unmatched. Germline V gives CDR1 SGHTS, CDR2 YDEGEE.

A word on this clone: The same CDR3 also results from other DNA sequences found in this sample. The V call is TRBV2, the J call TRBJ2-3, with unresolved D. V was trimmed by 4 bases and J by 0 bases, leaving 8 bases between them. CDR1 and CDR2 from the germline V gene are SNHLY and FYNNEI. The CDR3 is made up of 14 amino acids. The CDR3 bases are TGTGCCAGCAGTGTCGGCGGAAGCACAGATACGCAGTATTTT. Translated: CASSVGGSTDTQYF.

The rearrangement links TRBV5-1 to TRBJ2-7; 7 bases fit TRBD2. Germline-derived CDR1 and CDR2 are SGHRS and YFSETQ. V was clipped by 3 bases and J by 2 bases; unmatched bases: 5. This CDR3 spans 14 amino acids. CDR3 amino acids: CASSSSGPTYEQYF. The CDR3 DNA is TGCGCCAGCAGCTCTAGCGGACCTACCTACGAGCAGTACTTC.

This clone came up once. This chain links TRBV28 with TRBJ1-1; D is perhaps TRBD1 (5 bases). The germline gives CDR1 MDHEN, CDR2 SYDVKM. This CDR3 has 13 amino acids. V was cut by 7 bases and J by 5 bases, with 14 bases left in between. The CDR3 here is CASIHDSQTEAFF. As DNA, the CDR3 is TGTGCCAGCATCCACGACAGTCAGACTGAAGCTTTCTTT.

The chain couples TRBV27 to TRBJ2-7, with 12 bases aligning to TRBD1. In germline, CDR1 is MNHEY, CDR2 SMNVEV (reference sequence). The CDR3 has 16 amino acids. V was pared by 8 bases and J by 2 bases, with 10 bases of the junction left unmatched. DNA for the CDR3: TGTGCCAGCGGTCGGGACAGGGGGCTTTCCCCCTACGAGCAGTACTTC. This gives the protein CASGRDRGLSPYEQYF.

The CDR3 coding sequence is TGTGCCAGCAGCTTGCGGGACAGTCCCTCCTACGAGCAGTACTTC. As protein: CASSLRDSPSYEQYF. The rearrangement joins TRBV5-6 to TRBJ2-7, with 7 bases lining up with TRBD1. Trimming at V came to 1 base and at J to 0 bases, leaving 4 bases not matched to a gene. Germline CDR1 reads SGHDT; CDR2 reads YYEEEE. This CDR3 is built from 15 residues.

The chain combines TRBV2 with TRBJ2-2; the D gene is possibly TRBD1 (6 bases). CDR3 length equals 14 residues. Germline CDR1 SNHLY, CDR2 FYNNEI. Trimming removed 6 bases at V and 2 bases at J, with 10 bases between. The CDR3 region has the DNA TGTGCCAGCAGAGGACAGAGAAACACCGGGGAGCTGTTTTTT. Its protein product is CASRGQRNTGELFF.

This clone was counted a few times. This chain connects TRBV19 to TRBJ1-2; 7 nucleotides align to TRBD1. This CDR3 region has 14 residues. The V segment lost 6 bases and the J segment 0 bases; nucleotides outside the gene matches: 4. Per the germline V gene, CDR1 is LNHDA and CDR2 is SQIVND (reference sequence). The CDR3 loop reads CASSGTAANYGYTF. The CDR3 DNA reads TGTGCCAGTAGCGGGACAGCCGCTAACTATGGCTACACCTTC.

The rearrangement links TRBV11-3 to TRBJ2-5; tentatively, D is TRBD1 (6 bases). Trimming removed 2 bases at V and 1 base at J, with 14 bases between. CDR1 and CDR2 (germline): SGHNT, YENEEA. This CDR3 contains 16 residues. As DNA, the CDR3 is TGTGCCAGCAGCTTAAGGGGGTCCACAGCCCAAGAGACCCAGTACTTC. This codes for CASSLRGSTAQETQYF.

This clone was recorded once. The gene calls are TRBV30 and TRBJ1-5; 7 bases align to TRBD1. V was pared by 1 base and J by 2 bases, with 8 bases of the junction left unmatched. Germline assignment: CDR1 GTSNPN and CDR2 SVGIG (reference sequence). CDR3 length: 16 residues. This CDR3 is CAWSAHLDRGNQPQHF. CDR3 sequence (DNA): TGTGCCTGGAGTGCCCACCTCGACAGGGGCAATCAGCCCCAGCATTTT. The variable domain in full, with the rest retrieved from reference TRBV30 and TRBJ1-5, is SQTIHQWPATLVQPVGSPLSLECTVEGTSNPNLYWYRQAAGRGLQLLFYSVGIGQISSEVPQNLSASRPQDRQFILSSKKLLLSDSGFYLCAWSAHLDRGNQPQHFGDGTRLSIL.

A few counts support this clone. This rearrangement joins TRBV10-3 to TRBJ1-1; TRBD1 aligns across 10 bases. There are 15 residues in the CDR3. V was clipped by 8 bases and J by 6 bases; unmatched bases: 12. Germline loops: CDR1 ENHRY, CDR2 SYGVKD. CDR3 sequence: CAIGGQGRNGPEAFF. CDR3 nucleotide sequence: TGTGCCATCGGGGGACAGGGGAGAAATGGGCCTGAAGCTTTCTTT.

The chain uses TRBV30 and TRBJ1-2; TRBD1 matches 7 bases. CDR1 and CDR2 (germline): GTSNPN, SVGIG (reference sequence). The CDR3 has 13 amino acids. V was pared by 8 bases and J by 6 bases, with 12 bases of the junction left unmatched. Here the CDR3 reads CASSDRVPNGYTF. The CDR3 nucleotides read TGTGCCAGCTCAGACAGGGTTCCCAATGGCTACACCTTC.

The V call is TRBV4-3, the J call TRBJ2-2; 7 nucleotides agree with TRBD2. V lost 1 base and J lost 8; bases outside the gene matches: 4. The CDR3 consists of 14 residues. Germline CDR1 LGHNA, CDR2 YSLEER. The DNA for the CDR3 is TGCGCCAGCAGCCAAGGGGGGGGGATTGGGGAGCTGTTTTTT. This codes for CASSQGGGIGELFF.

The chain couples TRBV6-5 to TRBJ1-2; 10 bases are a match to TRBD1. V lost 6 bases, J lost 6 bases, and 10 bases stayed unmatched. CDR3 length equals 15 residues. Germline V lookup: CDR1 MNHEY, CDR2 SVGAGI. The CDR3 DNA reads TGTGCCAGCAGGCTATTACGGACAGGGGGAAATGGCTACACCTTC. This translates into CASRLLRTGGNGYTF.

This clone was detected only once. This chain links TRBV19 with TRBJ1-2; weak D call: TRBD1 (5 bases). The V gene's germline CDR1 is LNHDA and CDR2 SQIVND (reference sequence). The CDR3 extends over 12 amino acids. V was pared by 6 bases and J by 7 bases, with 12 bases between. CDR3: CASSLGVRGYTF. Here the CDR3 DNA reads TGTGCCAGTAGCCTAGGGGTACGTGGCTACACCTTC.

The V and J genes are TRBV2 and TRBJ2-2; maybe TRBD1 (5 bases). The germline CDR1 and CDR2 sequences are SNHLY and FYNNEI. CDR3 size: 15 residues. Trimming pared 2 bases from V and 6 bases from J, leaving 13 bases between. CDR3 DNA sequence: TGTGCCAGCAGTGAACTTCAGGGTTTCGCCGGGGAGCTGTTTTTT. Amino acids: CASSELQGFAGELFF.

The chain combines TRBV29-1 with TRBJ2-2; a weak D match, TRBD1 (5 bases). In germline, CDR1 is SQVTM, CDR2 ANQGSEA. V gave up 1 base and J gave up 1 base, with 10 bases separating them. The CDR3 runs to 15 residues. CDR3 in amino acids: CSVEGQGLNTGELFF. CDR3 sequence (DNA): TGCAGCGTTGAAGGCCAGGGATTGAACACCGGGGAGCTGTTTTTT.

The V gene is TRBV7-9, the J gene TRBJ2-7; TRBD1 agrees at 8 bases. After removal of 3 bases from V and 3 bases from J, the junction contained 13 bases not matched to a gene. Germline V gene sequence: CDR1 SEHNR, CDR2 FQNEAQ (reference sequence). The CDR3 has 17 amino acids. CDR3 sequence: CASSFNGQGLSIYEQYF. The DNA for the CDR3 is TGTGCCAGCAGCTTTAACGGACAGGGCTTAAGTATCTACGAGCAGTACTTC.

This chain links TRBV7-2 with TRBJ2-6; a weak D match, TRBD2 (5 bases). This CDR3 spans 17 amino acids. V dropped 5 bases and J dropped 0 bases, with 14 bases sitting between them. Germline V CDR1 and CDR2: SGHTA, FQGNSA. CDR3: CASSPGRGSSGANVLTF. The CDR3 DNA reads TGTGCCAGCAGCCCAGGTCGGGGTAGCTCTGGGGCCAACGTCCTGACTTTC. Full variable domain (rest looked up from reference TRBV7-2 and TRBJ2-6): GAGVSQSPSNKVTEKGKDVELRCDPISGHTALYWYRQSLGQGLEFLIYFQGNSAPDKSGLPSDRFSAERTGGSVSTLTIQRTQQEDSAVYLCASSPGRGSSGANVLTFGAGSRLTVL.

Here the CDR3 DNA reads TGCAGCGTTGGGGAGGGACCCCGTAGAAACACCATATATTTT. Residues: CSVGEGPRRNTIYF. V usage is TRBV29-1 and J usage is TRBJ1-3; TRBD1 is a possible D gene (5 bases). Germline CDR1 is SQVTM and CDR2 is ANQGSEA. The V and J ends lost 4 bases and 5 bases respectively, with 15 bases between them. The length of the CDR3 is 14 residues.

The rearrangement joins TRBV28 to TRBJ2-7; D is perhaps TRBD1 (6 bases). CDR3 length: 17 amino acids. CDR1 and CDR2 from the germline V gene are MDHEN and SYDVKM. The ends were cut back, 2 bases at V and 3 bases at J, with 20 bases in the middle. CDR3 protein: CASSLSLSGERLYEQYF. CDR3 bases: TGTGCCAGCAGTTTAAGTCTTTCAGGGGAGAGACTCTACGAGCAGTACTTC.

The chain has TRBV6-1 and TRBJ1-2, with D hard to call. Germline V gives CDR1 MNHNS, CDR2 SASEGT. V was cut by 5 bases and J by 12 bases, with 13 bases left in between. The CDR3 covers 11 residues. CDR3 sequence reads: CASSTAQAHTF. CDR3 DNA: TGTGCCAGCAGTACAGCACAAGCCCACACCTTC.

The V gene is TRBV5-1, the J gene TRBJ2-2, with 9 bases aligning to TRBD1. CDR3 length: 16 residues. With 6 bases clipped from V and 6 bases from J, the junction kept 12 bases outside the gene matches. The germline CDR1 and CDR2 sequences are SGHRS and YFSETQ. CDR3 nucleotide sequence: TGCGCCAGCAACCCTGGTGGGACAGGGTTCCCCGGGGAGCTGTTTTTT. Translating it yields CASNPGGTGFPGELFF.

The chain joins TRBV19 to TRBJ1-1; the D gene is possibly TRBD1 (5 bases). Trimming stripped 5 bases from V and 4 bases from J, with 14 bases between. CDR1 and CDR2 (germline): LNHDA, SQIVND (reference sequence). The CDR3 runs 14 residues. The CDR3 nucleotides are TGTGCCAGTAGTTCCATTGCGGGGCGCACTGAAGCTTTCTTT. It translates to CASSSIAGRTEAFF.

The chain recombines TRBV6-6 with TRBJ1-2, with D perhaps matching TRBD1 (5 bases). CDR1 is MNHNY and CDR2 is SVGAGI in the germline V gene (reference sequence). This CDR3 is built from 14 residues. The V gene lost 6 bases and the J gene lost 8 bases, with 19 bases spanning the gap. The CDR3 here is CASRPRGGRGGYTF. The CDR3 bases are TGTGCCAGCAGACCCCGGGGGGGTAGAGGAGGCTACACCTTC.

There are a few counts of this clone. The V and J genes are TRBV7-2 and TRBJ1-1, with D possibly matching TRBD1 (6 bases). With 1 base removed from V and 1 base from J, the gap between germline ends came to 10 bases. This CDR3 spans 15 amino acids. The germline V gene encodes CDR1 SGHTA and CDR2 FQGNSA. The CDR3 DNA reads as TGTGCCAGCAGCTTAGTTCCAGGGGCGAACACTGAAGCTTTCTTT. It is translated as CASSLVPGANTEAFF.

The chain joins TRBV27 to TRBJ2-3, with D tentatively TRBD1 (6 bases). Trimming stripped 4 bases from V and 2 bases from J, with 13 bases between. Germline CDR1 and CDR2: MNHEY and SMNVEV (reference sequence). This CDR3 contains 15 residues. CDR3 nucleotide sequence: TGTGCCAGCAGTTCCCCAGGGGCCTTCACAGATACGCAGTATTTT. Amino acids: CASSSPGAFTDTQYF.

The gene calls are TRBV11-1 and TRBJ2-1; D uncertain. V lost 5 bases and J lost 5, with 13 bases in between. CDR3 size: 14 residues. CDR1 is SGHAT and CDR2 is FQDESV in the germline V gene (reference sequence). The CDR3 DNA is TGTGCCAGCAGCGCCCCGCAGGCGCACAATGAGCAGTTCTTC. Translated: CASSAPQAHNEQFF.